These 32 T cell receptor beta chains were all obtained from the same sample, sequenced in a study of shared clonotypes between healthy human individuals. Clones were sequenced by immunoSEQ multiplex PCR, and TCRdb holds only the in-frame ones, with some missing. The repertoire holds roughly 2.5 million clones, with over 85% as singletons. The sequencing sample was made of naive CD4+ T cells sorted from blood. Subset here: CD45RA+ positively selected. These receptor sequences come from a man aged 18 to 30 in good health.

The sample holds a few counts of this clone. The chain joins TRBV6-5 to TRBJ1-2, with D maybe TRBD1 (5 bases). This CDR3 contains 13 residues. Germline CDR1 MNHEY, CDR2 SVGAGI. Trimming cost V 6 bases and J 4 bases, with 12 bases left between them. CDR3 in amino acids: CASRDRDPYGYTF. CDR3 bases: TGTGCCAGCAGGGACCGGGACCCCTATGGCTACACCTTC.

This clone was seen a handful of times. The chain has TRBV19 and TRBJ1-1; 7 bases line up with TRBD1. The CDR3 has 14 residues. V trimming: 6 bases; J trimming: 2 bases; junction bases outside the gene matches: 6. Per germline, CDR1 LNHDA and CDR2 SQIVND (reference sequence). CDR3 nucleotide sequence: TGTGCCAGTAGACCTGACAGGGTCAACACTGAAGCTTTCTTT. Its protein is CASRPDRVNTEAFF.

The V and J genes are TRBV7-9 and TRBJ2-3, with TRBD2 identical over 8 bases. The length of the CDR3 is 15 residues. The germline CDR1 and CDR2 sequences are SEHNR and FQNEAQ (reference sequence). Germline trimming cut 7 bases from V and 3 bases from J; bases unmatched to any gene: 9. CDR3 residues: CASTPRGGATDTQYF. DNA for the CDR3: TGTGCCAGCACCCCTCGGGGGGGGGCGACAGATACGCAGTATTTT.

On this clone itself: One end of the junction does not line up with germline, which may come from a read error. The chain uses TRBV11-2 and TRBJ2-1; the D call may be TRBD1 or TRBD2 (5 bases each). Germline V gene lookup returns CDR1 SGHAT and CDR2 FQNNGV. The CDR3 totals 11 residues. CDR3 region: CASSSGTWGIF. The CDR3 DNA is TGTGCCAGCAGCTCCGGGACGTGGGGGATCTTC.

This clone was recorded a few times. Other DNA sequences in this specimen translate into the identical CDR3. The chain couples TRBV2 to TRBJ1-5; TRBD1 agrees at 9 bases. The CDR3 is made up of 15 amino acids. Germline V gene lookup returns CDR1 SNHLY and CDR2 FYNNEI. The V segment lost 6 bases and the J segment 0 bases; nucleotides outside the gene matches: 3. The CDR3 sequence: CASRGQGTSNQPQHF. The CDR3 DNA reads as TGTGCCAGCAGGGGACAGGGAACTAGCAATCAGCCCCAGCATTTT.

DNA for the CDR3: TGTGCCAGCAGCGGGACTACGCAAGAGACCCAGTACTTC. It codes for CASSGTTQETQYF. V gene TRBV5-6 combines with J gene TRBJ2-5; 7 bases match TRBD2. CDR1 and CDR2 from the germline V gene are SGHDT and YYEEEE. V shed 4 bases and J 2 bases; nucleotides not matched to a gene: 2. The CDR3 loop spans 13 amino acids.

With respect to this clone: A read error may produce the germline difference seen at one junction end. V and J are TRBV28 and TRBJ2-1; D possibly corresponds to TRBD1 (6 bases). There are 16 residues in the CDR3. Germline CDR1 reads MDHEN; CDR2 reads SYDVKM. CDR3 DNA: TGTGCCAGCAGACGTCGGGACACCGGTTCCTCCAATGAGCAGTTCTTC. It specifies CASRRRDTGSSNEQFF.

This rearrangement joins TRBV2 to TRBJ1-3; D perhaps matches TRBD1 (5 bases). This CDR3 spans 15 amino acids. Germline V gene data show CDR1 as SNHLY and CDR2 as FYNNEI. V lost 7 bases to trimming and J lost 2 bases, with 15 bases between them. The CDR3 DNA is TGTGCCAGCAAGGCCGGGGGGGGAGCTGGAAACACCATATATTTT. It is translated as CASKAGGGAGNTIYF. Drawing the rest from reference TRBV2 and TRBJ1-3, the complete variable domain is EPEVTQTPSHQVTQMGQEVILRCVPISNHLYFYWYRQILGQKVEFLVSFYNNEISEKSEIFDDQFSVERPDGSNFTLKIRSTKLEDSAMYFCASKAGGGAGNTIYFGEGSWLTVV.

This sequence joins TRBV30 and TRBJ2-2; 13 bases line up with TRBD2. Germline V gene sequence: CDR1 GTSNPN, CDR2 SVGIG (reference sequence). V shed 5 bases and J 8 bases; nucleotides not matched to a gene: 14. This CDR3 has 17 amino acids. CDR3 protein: CAWENSRTSGSAGELFF. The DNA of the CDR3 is TGTGCCTGGGAAAATAGTAGGACTAGCGGGAGCGCGGGGGAGCTGTTTTTT.

CDR3 residues: CASSLKLDPRQETQYF. CDR3 nucleotides: TGTGCCAGCAGCCTCAAACTAGACCCCAGACAAGAGACCCAGTACTTC. This rearrangement joins TRBV11-2 to TRBJ2-5; a possible D gene is TRBD2 (5 bases). V lost 5 bases to trimming and J lost 2 bases, with 18 bases between them. Germline lookup yields CDR1 SGHAT and CDR2 FQNNGV. This CDR3 comprises 16 residues.

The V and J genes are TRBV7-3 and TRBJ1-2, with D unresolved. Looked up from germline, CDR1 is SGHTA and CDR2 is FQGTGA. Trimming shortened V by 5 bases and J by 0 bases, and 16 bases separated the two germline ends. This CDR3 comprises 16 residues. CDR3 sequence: CASSGLEGRTNYGYTF. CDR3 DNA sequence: TGTGCCAGCAGCGGGCTCGAGGGCAGAACTAACTATGGCTACACCTTC.

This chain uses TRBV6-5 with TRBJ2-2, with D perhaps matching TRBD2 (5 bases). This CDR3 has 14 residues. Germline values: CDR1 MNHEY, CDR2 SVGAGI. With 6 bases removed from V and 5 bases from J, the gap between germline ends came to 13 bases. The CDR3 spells CASSGSPGTGELFF. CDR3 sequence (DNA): TGTGCCAGCAGCGGCAGCCCGGGGACCGGGGAGCTGTTTTTT.

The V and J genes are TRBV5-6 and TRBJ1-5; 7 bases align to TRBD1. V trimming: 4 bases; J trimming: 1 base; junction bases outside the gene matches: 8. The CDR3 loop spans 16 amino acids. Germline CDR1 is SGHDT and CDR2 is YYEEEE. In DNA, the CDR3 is TGTGCCAGCAGCCAATATGACAGGGACAGCAATCAGCCCCAGCATTTT. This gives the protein CASSQYDRDSNQPQHF.

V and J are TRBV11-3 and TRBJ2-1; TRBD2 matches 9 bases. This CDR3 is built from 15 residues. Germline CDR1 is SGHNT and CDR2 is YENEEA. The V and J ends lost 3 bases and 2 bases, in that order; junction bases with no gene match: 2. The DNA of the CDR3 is TGTGCCAGCAGCTTGCGGGAGGGCCCCTACAATGAGCAGTTCTTC. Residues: CASSLREGPYNEQFF.

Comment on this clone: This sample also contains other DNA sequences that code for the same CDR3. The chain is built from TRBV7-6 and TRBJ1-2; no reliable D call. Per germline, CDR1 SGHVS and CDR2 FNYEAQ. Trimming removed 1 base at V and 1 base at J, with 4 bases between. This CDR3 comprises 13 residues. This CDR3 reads CASSLEFNYGYTF. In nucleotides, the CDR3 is TGTGCCAGCAGCTTAGAATTTAACTATGGCTACACCTTC.

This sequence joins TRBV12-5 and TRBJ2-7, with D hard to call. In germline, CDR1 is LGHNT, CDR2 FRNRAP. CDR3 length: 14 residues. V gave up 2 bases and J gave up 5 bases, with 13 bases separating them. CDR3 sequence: CASGLYNSGDEQYF. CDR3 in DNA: TGTGCTAGTGGTTTGTACAACTCCGGCGACGAGCAGTACTTC.

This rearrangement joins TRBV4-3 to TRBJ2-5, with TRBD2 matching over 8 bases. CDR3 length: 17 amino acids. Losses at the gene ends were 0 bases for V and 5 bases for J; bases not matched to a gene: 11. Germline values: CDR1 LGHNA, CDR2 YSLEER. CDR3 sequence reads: CASSQDGTGGRWETQYF. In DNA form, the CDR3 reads TGCGCCAGCAGCCAAGACGGAACGGGAGGGCGGTGGGAGACCCAGTACTTC.

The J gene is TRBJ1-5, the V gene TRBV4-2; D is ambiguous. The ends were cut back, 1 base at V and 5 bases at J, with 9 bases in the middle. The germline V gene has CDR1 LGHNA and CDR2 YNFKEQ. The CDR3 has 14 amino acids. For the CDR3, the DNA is TGTGCCAGCAGCCAAGGGGCACCGCATCAGCCCCAGCATTTT. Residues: CASSQGAPHQPQHF.

CDR3: CASKIVTGEQPQHF. CDR3 nucleotides: TGTGCCAGCAAAATTGTGACAGGGGAACAGCCCCAGCATTTT. J is TRBJ1-5 and V is TRBV6-1, with 8 bases matching TRBD1. In germline, CDR1 is MNHNS, CDR2 SASEGT. Unmatched junction bases numbered 9, after V lost 7 bases and J lost 7 bases. The CDR3 runs to 14 residues.

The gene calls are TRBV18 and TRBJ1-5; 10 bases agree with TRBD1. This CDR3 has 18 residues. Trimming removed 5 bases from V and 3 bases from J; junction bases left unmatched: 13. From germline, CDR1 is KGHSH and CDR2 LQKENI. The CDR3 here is CASSNIASGTGDNQPQHF. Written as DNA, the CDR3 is TGTGCCAGCTCAAATATAGCGTCCGGGACAGGGGACAATCAGCCCCAGCATTTT.

The CDR3 loop is CASSIMGSYTEAFF. The DNA of the CDR3 is TGTGCCAGTAGTATAATGGGAAGCTACACTGAAGCTTTCTTT. The rearrangement joins TRBV19 to TRBJ1-1; the D is unclear. Trimming took off 2 bases at V and 3 bases at J, with 10 bases between the two ends. The CDR3 totals 14 residues. CDR1 is LNHDA and CDR2 is SQIVND in the germline V gene (reference sequence). The full variable domain, rest sourced from reference TRBV19 and TRBJ1-1, is DGGITQSPKYLFRKEGQNVTLSCEQNLNHDAMYWYRQDPGQGLRLIYYSQIVNDFQKGDIAEGYSVSREKKESFPLTVTSAQKNPTAFYLCASSIMGSYTEAFFGQGTRLTVV.

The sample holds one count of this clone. The CDR3, as DNA: TGCGCCAGCAGCTTGCCACAGGGGTCCCAAGAGACCCAGTACTTC. This sequence encodes CASSLPQGSQETQYF. The chain carries TRBV5-1 and TRBJ2-5; 7 nucleotides match TRBD1. This CDR3 is 15 amino acids long. Germline lookup yields CDR1 SGHRS and CDR2 YFSETQ. The V gene end was trimmed by 1 base and the J gene end by 1 base; junction bases not matched to a gene: 4.

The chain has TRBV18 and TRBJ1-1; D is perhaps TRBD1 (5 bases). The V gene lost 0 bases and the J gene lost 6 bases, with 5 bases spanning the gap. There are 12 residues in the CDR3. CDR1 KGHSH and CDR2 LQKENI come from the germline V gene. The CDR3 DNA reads TGTGCCAGCTCACCACCGGGGGCTGAAGCTTTCTTT. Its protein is CASSPPGAEAFF.

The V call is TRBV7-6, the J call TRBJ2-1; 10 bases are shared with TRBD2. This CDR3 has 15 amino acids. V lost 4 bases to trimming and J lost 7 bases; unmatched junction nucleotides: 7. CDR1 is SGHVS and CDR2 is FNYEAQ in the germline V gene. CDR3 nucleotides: TGTGCCAGCAGCTATCTAGCGGGAGTTAGAAATGAGCAGTTCTTC. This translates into CASSYLAGVRNEQFF.

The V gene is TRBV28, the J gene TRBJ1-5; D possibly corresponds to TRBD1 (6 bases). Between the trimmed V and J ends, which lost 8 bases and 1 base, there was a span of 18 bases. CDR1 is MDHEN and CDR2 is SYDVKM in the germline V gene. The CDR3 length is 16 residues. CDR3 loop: CASLGRGQGSNQPQHF. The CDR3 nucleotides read TGTGCCAGCTTGGGGCGGGGACAAGGGAGCAATCAGCCCCAGCATTTT.

The CDR3, as DNA: TGTGCCAGCGGGCTCGGAGTCCCCCCAAAGGAGCAGTACTTC. Its translation is CASGLGVPPKEQYF. The rearrangement uses TRBV2 and TRBJ2-7; no definite D call. CDR3 length: 14 amino acids. From germline, CDR1 is SNHLY and CDR2 FYNNEI. Deletions cut 8 bases from V and 7 bases from J, with 21 bases between.

The DNA of the CDR3 is TGCGCCAGCAGCTTGGGTGGGTCAGGGGGGAACACTGAAGCTTTCTTT. Translating it yields CASSLGGSGGNTEAFF. The chain combines TRBV5-1 with TRBJ1-1, with 7 nucleotides matching TRBD1. This CDR3 is built from 16 residues. V trimming: 0 bases; J trimming: 1 base; junction bases outside the gene matches: 6. Germline V gene sequence: CDR1 SGHRS, CDR2 YFSETQ.

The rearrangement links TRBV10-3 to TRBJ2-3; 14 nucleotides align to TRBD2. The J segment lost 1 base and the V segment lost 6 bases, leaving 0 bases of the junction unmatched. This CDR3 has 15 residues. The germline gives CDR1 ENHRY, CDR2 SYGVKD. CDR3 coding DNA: TGTGCCATCAGGACTAGCGGGGGGGGCACAGATACGCAGTATTTT. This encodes CAIRTSGGGTDTQYF.

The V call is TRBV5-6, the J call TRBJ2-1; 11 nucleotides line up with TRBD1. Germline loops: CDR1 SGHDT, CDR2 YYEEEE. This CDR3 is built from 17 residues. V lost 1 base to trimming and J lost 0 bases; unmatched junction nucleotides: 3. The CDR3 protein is CASSLRTGGHSYNEQFF. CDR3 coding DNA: TGTGCCAGCAGCTTGAGGACAGGGGGCCACTCCTACAATGAGCAGTTCTTC.

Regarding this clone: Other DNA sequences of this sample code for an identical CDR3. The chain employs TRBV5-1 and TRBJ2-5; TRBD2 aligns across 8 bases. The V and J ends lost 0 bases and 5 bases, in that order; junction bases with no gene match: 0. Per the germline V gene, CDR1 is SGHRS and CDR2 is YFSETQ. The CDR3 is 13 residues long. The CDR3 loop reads CASSLAGGETQYF. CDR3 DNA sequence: TGCGCCAGCAGCTTGGCGGGAGGGGAGACCCAGTACTTC.

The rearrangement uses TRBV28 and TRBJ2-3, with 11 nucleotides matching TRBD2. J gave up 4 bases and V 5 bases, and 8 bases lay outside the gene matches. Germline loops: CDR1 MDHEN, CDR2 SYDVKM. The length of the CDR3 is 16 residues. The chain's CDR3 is CASSGNSGGASDTQYF. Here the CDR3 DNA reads TGTGCCAGCAGTGGAAATAGCGGGGGGGCGTCAGATACGCAGTATTTT.

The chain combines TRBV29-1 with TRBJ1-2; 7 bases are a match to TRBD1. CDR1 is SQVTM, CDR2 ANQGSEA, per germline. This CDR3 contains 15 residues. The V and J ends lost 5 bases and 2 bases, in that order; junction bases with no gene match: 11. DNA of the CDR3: TGCAGCGTTACGAGAGACAGGGAGGGAAACTATGGCTACACCTTC. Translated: CSVTRDREGNYGYTF.